This T cell receptor (beta chain) was sequenced during a study of cytomegalovirus exposure and HLA in healthy donors. Study-wide points: Common viral pathogens were later found to be apparently linked to several of the most significant clusters. Using a false discovery rate of 0.05, a later analysis showed that 15,000 to 20,000 TCR beta sequences were associated with HLA alleles. About 90% or about 30% of the time was how often most TCR beta V segments were productive, according to an earlier analysis.

Germline V gene lookup returns CDR1 MNHEY and CDR2 SMNVEV (reference sequence). V was pared by 6 bases and J by 0 bases, with 14 bases between. This CDR3 is 15 amino acids long. Primers for the PCR totalled 60 Vbeta and 13 Jbeta. Only in-frame clones appear in the TCRdb table, and some are missing; sequencing was by immunoSEQ multiplex PCR. The sample includes 130,000 or so clones, around 57% of them seen just once. On this clone: The antigen is not known.

These donors, healthy bone marrow donors, were studied. The specimen was PBMCs. The receptor comes from a male donor in good health and CMV-seronegative. The rearrangement joins TRBV27 to TRBJ2-5; maybe TRBD1 (6 bases). DNA of the CDR3: TGTGCCAGCAGCGCCACAGGGAATAACCAAGAGACCCAGTACTTC. Its protein is CASSATGNNQETQYF.